The 21 T cell receptor beta chains in this list originate from one sample, sequenced in a study of blood T cells in healthy people across ages. Primed by a sample-barcoded 5' primer and a J-beta primer mix, a second PCR proceeded for about 6 to 11 cycles. TCRdb used MiXCR to reprocess the 5' RACE reads, holding one entry per CDR3 protein. The table has around 780,000 distinct CDR3 sequences, roughly 26% seen once. This same sample was also taken into another study, of T cells of mothers and their children.

What was sequenced was blood. These receptors came from a boy younger than 18 in good health.

This clonotype was detected a few times. The CDR3 DNA sequence: TGCAGTGCTGCCGGGGGGGCCTTTTTTCGGTACAATGAGCAGTTCTTC. Protein: CSAAGGAFFRYNEQFF. The gene calls are TRBV20-1 and TRBJ2-5, with 8 bases identical to TRBD2. The tail of the sequence fits TRBJ2-1 better, so the J call may be wrong. The CDR3 totals 16 residues. Per the germline V gene, CDR1 is DFQATT and CDR2 is SNEGSKA (reference sequence).

The V and J genes are TRBV5-6 and TRBJ2-7; 8 positions agree with TRBD1. The trim removed 4 bases at V and 2 bases at J, leaving 5 bases unmatched. CDR1 and CDR2 (germline): SGHDT, YYEEEE. The length of the CDR3 is 14 residues. This chain's CDR3 is CASSQGAWTYEQYF. CDR3 coding DNA: TGTGCCAGCAGCCAGGGGGCTTGGACCTACGAGCAGTACTTC.

This chain joins TRBV7-2 and TRBJ2-3; a possible D gene is TRBD1 (6 bases). Germline-derived CDR1 and CDR2 are SGHTA and FQGNSA. The CDR3 length is 16 residues. Trimming cost V 1 base and J 6 bases, with 17 bases left between them. CDR3 sequence (DNA): TGTGCCAGCAGCTTAGTCCTGGGCAGGGGAAGGGATACGCAGTATTTT. Translating gives CASSLVLGRGRDTQYF.

The chain recombines TRBV19 with TRBJ1-6; 9 bases match TRBD1. Germline-derived CDR1 and CDR2 are LNHDA and SQIVND (reference sequence). With V trimmed by 9 bases and J by 7 bases, 7 bases remained unmatched. This CDR3 comprises 14 residues. The CDR3 DNA follows: TGTGCCAGCCGGACAGGGGTTCTGAATTCACCCCTCCACTTT. Amino acid sequence: CASRTGVLNSPLHF. The whole variable domain, filled in from reference TRBV19 and TRBJ1-6, reads DGGITQSPKYLFRKEGQNVTLSCEQNLNHDAMYWYRQDPGQGLRLIYYSQIVNDFQKGDIAEGYSVSREKKESFPLTVTSAQKNPTAFYLCASRTGVLNSPLHFGNGTRLTVT.

The rearrangement joins TRBV12-3 or TRBV12-4 to TRBJ1-4, with D possibly matching TRBD1 (5 bases). V gave up 5 bases and J gave up 14 bases, with 18 bases separating them. This CDR3 spans 13 amino acids. CDR3 DNA: TGTGCCAGCAGTCTACAGGATAACCTGGTGCTGTTTTTT. Protein product: CASSLQDNLVLFF.

DNA for the CDR3: TGTGCCAGCATTATAGGCTCCGACAGGGATTCACCCCTCCACTTT. Translated: CASIIGSDRDSPLHF. The V call is TRBV7-9, the J call TRBJ1-6, with TRBD1 matching over 7 bases. With 7 bases clipped from V and 8 bases from J, the junction kept 11 bases outside the gene matches. Looked up from germline, CDR1 is SEHNR and CDR2 is FQNEAQ (reference sequence). CDR3 size: 15 residues.

The chain recombines TRBV29-1 with TRBJ2-5, with D possibly being TRBD1 or TRBD2 (5 bases each). CDR3 length: 14 residues. CDR1 SQVTM and CDR2 ANQGSEA come from the germline V gene. V was pared by 5 bases and J by 2 bases, with 15 bases between. The CDR3 sequence: CSVSGRDEQETQYF. The CDR3 coding sequence is TGCAGCGTTTCCGGCCGGGACGAACAAGAGACCCAGTACTTC.

This clonotype has only a few counts. This chain links TRBV5-1 with TRBJ1-2, with TRBD1 matching 7 bases. The CDR3 contains 15 residues. Germline V gene data show CDR1 as SGHRS and CDR2 as YFSETQ. V trimming: 4 bases; J trimming: 0 bases; junction bases outside the gene matches: 6. CDR3 sequence reads: CASSPPTGTNYGYTF. The CDR3 DNA follows: TGCGCCAGCAGCCCTCCGACAGGGACTAACTATGGCTACACCTTC.

This clonotype turned up a few times. This sequence joins TRBV12-3 or TRBV12-4 and TRBJ1-4; D is undetermined. The CDR3 consists of 14 residues. Trimming took 7 bases from V and 0 from J, leaving 9 bases between them. The CDR3 region is CASTWWATNEKLFF. The CDR3 region has the DNA TGTGCCAGCACCTGGTGGGCAACTAATGAAAAACTGTTTTTT.

This clonotype was counted between two and nine times. The junction does not match germline at one end; this may be a read error. V is TRBV9 and J is TRBJ1-4; D may be TRBD1 (5 bases). The CDR3 is 15 residues long. Germline CDR1 is SGDLS and CDR2 is YYNGEE. The DNA of the CDR3 is TGTGCCGGCAGCGTAGGCGCAGGGCTGGGTGAAAAACTGTTTTTT. Protein product: CAGSVGAGLGEKLFF.

The genes are TRBV2 and TRBJ1-3; D remains unclear. Trimming pared 5 bases from V and 0 bases from J, leaving 8 bases between. CDR3 size: 14 residues. Germline V gene data show CDR1 as SNHLY and CDR2 as FYNNEI. The CDR3 region is CASSNPPSGNTIYF. CDR3 sequence (DNA): TGTGCCAGCAGTAATCCTCCCTCTGGAAACACCATATATTTT.

The V call is TRBV4-1, the J call TRBJ1-4, with 7 bases lining up with TRBD1. Germline CDR1 reads MGHRA; CDR2 reads YSYEKL. Losses at the gene ends were 1 base for V and 8 bases for J; bases not matched to a gene: 7. The CDR3 runs 15 residues. For the CDR3, the DNA is TGCGCCAGCAGCCAAGGGGATCAGGGGGGAGAAAAACTGTTTTTT. The encoded protein is CASSQGDQGGEKLFF.

This rearrangement joins TRBV30 to TRBJ1-2, with D perhaps TRBD1 (5 bases). Trimming shortened V by 0 bases and J by 4 bases, and 12 bases separated the two germline ends. This CDR3 contains 14 residues. Per the germline V gene, CDR1 is GTSNPN and CDR2 is SVGIG (reference sequence). CDR3: CAWSVGGTIYGYTF. CDR3 in DNA: TGTGCCTGGAGTGTCGGGGGGACGATCTATGGCTACACCTTC.

The chain uses TRBV7-9 and TRBJ1-5; D is ambiguous. The length of the CDR3 is 15 residues. V lost 0 bases and J 3 bases, leaving 9 bases between the germline ends. In germline, CDR1 is SEHNR, CDR2 FQNEAQ (reference sequence). CDR3 nucleotide sequence: TGTGCCAGCAGCTTAGCCGGCGGAACCAATCAGCCCCAGCATTTT. Its protein is CASSLAGGTNQPQHF.

This clonotype showed up just once. The final CDR3 position lacks the conserved phenylalanine or tryptophan, pointing to a likely read error. The rearrangement joins TRBV5-1 to TRBJ2-4; TRBD1 agrees at 9 bases. This CDR3 spans 15 amino acids. The trim removed 0 bases at V and 5 bases at J, leaving 3 bases unmatched. Per the germline V gene, CDR1 is SGHRS and CDR2 is YFSETQ. CDR3 loop: CASSLGGTGQNIQYC. For the CDR3, the DNA is TGCGCCAGCAGCTTGGGAGGGACAGGGCAAAACATTCAGTACTGC.

This clonotype has only a few counts. This chain connects TRBV9 to TRBJ1-1, with no clear D. Trimming cost V 0 bases and J 1 base, with 7 bases left between them. The CDR3 loop spans 14 amino acids. Germline V lookup: CDR1 SGDLS, CDR2 YYNGEE. CDR3 loop: CASSVGVGNTEAFF. The CDR3 coding sequence is TGTGCCAGCAGCGTAGGGGTCGGGAACACTGAAGCTTTCTTT.

V gene TRBV27 combines with J gene TRBJ1-5, with TRBD1 matching 7 bases. V lost 5 bases and J lost 1; bases outside the gene matches: 8. CDR1 is MNHEY and CDR2 is SMNVEV in the germline V gene (reference sequence). The CDR3 loop spans 16 amino acids. CDR3 sequence (DNA): TGTGCCAGCAGTGGTGGGACAGATTCCAGCAATCAGCCCCAGCATTTT. The encoded protein is CASSGGTDSSNQPQHF.

The rearrangement links TRBV7-8 to TRBJ1-2, with TRBD1 matching 10 bases. V was clipped by 3 bases and J by 3 bases; unmatched bases: 19. The germline V gene encodes CDR1 SGHVS and CDR2 FQNEAQ. The CDR3 contains 20 residues. In DNA, the CDR3 is TGTGCCAGCAGCTTCGACAGGGGGCATATTGGCCCCGCTAGGGACTATGGCTACACCTTC. Its protein is CASSFDRGHIGPARDYGYTF.

The chain joins TRBV5-1 to TRBJ1-5, with 7 nucleotides matching TRBD1. Germline values: CDR1 SGHRS, CDR2 YFSETQ. The ends lost 4 bases at V and 2 bases at J; junction bases unmatched: 9. This CDR3 contains 16 residues. The CDR3 loop is CASSLQGPGGNQPQHF. CDR3 nucleotides: TGCGCCAGCAGCCTACAGGGGCCGGGGGGCAATCAGCCCCAGCATTTT.

V and J are TRBV7-9 and TRBJ2-1, with 9 bases lining up with TRBD1. This CDR3 contains 14 residues. V lost 5 bases to trimming and J lost 6 bases; unmatched junction nucleotides: 5. Germline V gene data show CDR1 as SEHNR and CDR2 as FQNEAQ (reference sequence). CDR3 nucleotide sequence: TGTGCCAGCAGCCGACAGGGGGATATCAATGAGCAGTTCTTC. Translating gives CASSRQGDINEQFF.

This clonotype was found once. The chain recombines TRBV5-1 with TRBJ1-6; D is possibly TRBD1 (5 bases). The germline gives CDR1 SGHRS, CDR2 YFSETQ. The CDR3 runs 15 residues. Trimming left V 3 bases short and J 2 bases short, with 9 bases between. CDR3 region: CASSSRGPYNSPLHF. The CDR3, as DNA: TGCGCCAGCAGCTCGAGGGGACCCTATAATTCACCCCTCCACTTT.